The 17 T cell receptor beta chains given below trace back to one sample, sequenced in a study of shared clonotypes between healthy human individuals. Using immunoSEQ multiplex PCR, the repertoire was profiled, and TCRdb retains in-frame clones only, with some absent. The table records a few million clones, over 90% of them present only once. Sequenced input: naive CD4+ T cells from PBMCs. Subset given: CD45RA+ positively selected. These TCRs come from a young man in good health. Some clones in this sample may be carry-over from other donors' samples.

V and J are TRBV25-1 and TRBJ1-1; D is undetermined. The ends were cut back, 6 bases at V and 5 bases at J, with 13 bases in the middle. Per germline, CDR1 MGHDK and CDR2 SYGVNS. The CDR3 covers 13 residues. CDR3 DNA: TGTGCCAGCAGCGACCGGCCGGGGACTGAAGCTTTCTTT. Its protein is CASSDRPGTEAFF.

CDR3 amino acids: CASSPRVLADKVTGELFF. CDR3 DNA sequence: TGTGCCAGCTCACCACGGGTGCTAGCGGACAAAGTCACCGGGGAGCTGTTTTTT. This chain connects TRBV18 to TRBJ2-2; 7 bases map to TRBD2. J lost 4 bases, V lost 1 base, and 12 bases had no gene match. This CDR3 is built from 18 residues. CDR1 and CDR2 (germline): KGHSH, LQKENI.

As to this clone: Other DNA sequences within the sample encode an identical CDR3. The J gene is TRBJ2-3, the V gene TRBV30; D remains ambiguous. From germline, CDR1 is GTSNPN and CDR2 SVGIG (reference sequence). V was cut by 0 bases and J by 5 bases, with 6 bases left in between. The CDR3 is made up of 12 amino acids. CDR3 coding DNA: TGTGCCTGGAGTGTACGCGGAGATACGCAGTATTTT. Translation: CAWSVRGDTQYF.

The chain carries TRBV7-8 and TRBJ2-1, with TRBD2 matching 12 bases. This CDR3 has 18 amino acids. Germline trimming cut 4 bases from V and 2 bases from J; bases unmatched to any gene: 9. Germline V gives CDR1 SGHVS, CDR2 FQNEAQ. The CDR3 region has the DNA TGTGCCAGCAGCTCCGGACTAGCGGGAACCTGGACCTACAATGAGCAGTTCTTC. Translated: CASSSGLAGTWTYNEQFF.

This clone was seen once. V is TRBV5-6 and J is TRBJ2-5; D possibly corresponds to TRBD1 (5 bases). The CDR3 length is 14 residues. The V end was cut by 1 base, the J end by 5 bases, with 12 bases between. Germline loops: CDR1 SGHDT, CDR2 YYEEEE. CDR3 sequence (DNA): TGTGCCAGCAGCTTGTACGGCTCAGGGGAGACCCAGTACTTC. Encoded protein: CASSLYGSGETQYF.

This chain joins TRBV5-1 and TRBJ2-3; 11 bases agree with TRBD2. Germline values: CDR1 SGHRS, CDR2 YFSETQ. The V gene end was trimmed by 6 bases and the J gene end by 0 bases; junction bases not matched to a gene: 6. This CDR3 contains 16 residues. CDR3 sequence (DNA): TGCGCCAGCACAACCGGGACTAGCGGAAGCACAGATACGCAGTATTTT. Encoded protein: CASTTGTSGSTDTQYF. Full variable domain (rest looked up from reference TRBV5-1 and TRBJ2-3): KAGVTQTPRYLIKTRGQQVTLSCSPISGHRSVSWYQQTPGQGLQFLFEYFSETQRNKGNFPGRFSGRQFSNSRSEMNVSTLELGDSALYLCASTTGTSGSTDTQYFGPGTRLTVL.

The chain couples TRBV4-1 to TRBJ2-3; 7 positions match TRBD2. CDR3 length: 15 amino acids. Germline V lookup: CDR1 MGHRA, CDR2 YSYEKL. The V segment lost 4 bases and the J segment 9 bases; nucleotides outside the gene matches: 13. The CDR3 sequence: CASSLGRVPNPTQYF. DNA for the CDR3: TGCGCCAGCAGCCTAGGGAGGGTTCCAAACCCGACGCAGTATTTT.

This rearrangement joins TRBV30 to TRBJ2-3, with D hard to call. This CDR3 spans 13 amino acids. The germline gives CDR1 GTSNPN, CDR2 SVGIG (reference sequence). Trimming took off 2 bases at V and 4 bases at J, with 10 bases between the two ends. DNA for the CDR3: TGTGCCTGGAGTTTTACTGGGGCAGATACGCAGTATTTT. Translation: CAWSFTGADTQYF.

This rearrangement joins TRBV19 to TRBJ2-7; D may be TRBD1 or TRBD2 (6 bases each). Germline CDR1 is LNHDA and CDR2 is SQIVND (reference sequence). The CDR3 runs 13 residues. Trimming took off 3 bases at V and 4 bases at J, with 10 bases between the two ends. This chain's CDR3 is CASSMGGWYEQYF. The CDR3 DNA is TGTGCCAGTAGTATGGGGGGCTGGTACGAGCAGTACTTC.

The rearrangement joins TRBV4-1 to TRBJ1-2, with D unclear. The CDR3 totals 15 residues. V was cut by 1 base and J by 0 bases, with 9 bases left in between. The germline V gene has CDR1 MGHRA and CDR2 YSYEKL. CDR3 in amino acids: CASSQVYPPNYGYTF. The CDR3 nucleotides read TGCGCCAGCAGCCAAGTGTACCCCCCTAACTATGGCTACACCTTC.

The gene calls are TRBV5-4 and TRBJ2-7; 11 positions match TRBD1. This CDR3 is 14 amino acids long. The germline CDR1 and CDR2 sequences are SGHNT and YYREEE (reference sequence). Germline trimming cut 6 bases from V and 3 bases from J; bases unmatched to any gene: 5. The CDR3 sequence is CASTPDRGLYEQYF. Written as DNA, the CDR3 is TGTGCCAGCACCCCGGACAGGGGGCTCTACGAGCAGTACTTC.

The V and J genes are TRBV7-2 and TRBJ2-2; D is possibly TRBD1 (6 bases). The CDR3 covers 15 residues. V lost 5 bases and J lost 4, with 14 bases in between. Germline CDR1 SGHTA, CDR2 FQGNSA. CDR3 in DNA: TGTGCCAGCAGCCCCCGGCAGGGGAGCACCGGGGAGCTGTTTTTT. This gives the protein CASSPRQGSTGELFF.

The J gene is TRBJ1-1, the V gene TRBV15, with D maybe TRBD1 (5 bases). This CDR3 has 15 residues. Germline loops: CDR1 LNHNV, CDR2 YYDKDF (reference sequence). Trimming took off 0 bases at V and 1 base at J, with 9 bases between the two ends. CDR3 sequence: CATSRDGAGNTEAFF. The CDR3 bases are TGTGCCACCAGCAGAGATGGGGCAGGGAACACTGAAGCTTTCTTT.

Of note for this clone: Other DNA sequences in this specimen translate into the identical CDR3. V gene TRBV9 combines with J gene TRBJ1-4; D unclear. The V gene's germline CDR1 is SGDLS and CDR2 YYNGEE. The CDR3 is made up of 14 amino acids. Trimming took off 0 bases at V and 5 bases at J, with 8 bases between the two ends. The CDR3 region is CASSVASGNEKLFF. In DNA form, the CDR3 reads TGTGCCAGCAGCGTAGCCAGCGGAAATGAAAAACTGTTTTTT.

The chain has TRBV28 and TRBJ1-1, with TRBD1 identical over 12 bases. This CDR3 has 16 amino acids. Losses at the gene ends were 6 bases for V and 7 bases for J; bases not matched to a gene: 12. Germline lookup yields CDR1 MDHEN and CDR2 SYDVKM. The chain's CDR3 is CASSLLPGQGASEAFF. The CDR3 nucleotides are TGTGCCAGCAGCCTTCTTCCGGGACAGGGGGCCAGTGAAGCTTTCTTT. The full variable domain, its missing parts supplied by reference TRBV28 and TRBJ1-1, is DVKVTQSSRYLVKRTGEKVFLECVQDMDHENMFWYRQDPGLGLRLIYFSYDVKMKEKGDIPEGYSVSREKKERFSLILESASTNQTSMYLCASSLLPGQGASEAFFGQGTRLTVV.

The J gene is TRBJ1-5, the V gene TRBV28; D is ambiguous. This CDR3 is 15 amino acids long. V dropped 4 bases and J dropped 2 bases, with 12 bases sitting between them. Germline V gene data show CDR1 as MDHEN and CDR2 as SYDVKM. CDR3 DNA sequence: TGTGCCAGCAGTTGGGTGGGTAATGGCAATCAGCCCCAGCATTTT. It yields the protein CASSWVGNGNQPQHF.

In its sample, this clone was seen once. V is TRBV5-1 and J is TRBJ1-2; the match to TRBD1 covers 9 bases. Germline V CDR1 and CDR2: SGHRS, YFSETQ. The CDR3 sequence is 17 residues long. Losses at the gene ends were 3 bases for V and 9 bases for J; bases not matched to a gene: 18. The CDR3 bases are TGCGCCAGCAGCTATGTCCCGGGACAGGGAGGTAGCGATAGCTACACCTTC. Protein sequence: CASSYVPGQGGSDSYTF.